What follows is one TCR beta chain and its context. CDR1 SGHNT and CDR2 YYREEE come from the germline V gene (reference sequence). V lost 1 base and J lost 2, with 9 bases in between. The CDR3 extends over 15 amino acids. The table came from immunoSEQ multiplex PCR; TCRdb's copy has only in-frame clones and leaves some out. Of 22,000 or so clones in the sample, approximately 85% were seen once. The record originates from a study of control samples from healthy donors and cancer patients. This chain connects TRBV5-4 to TRBJ2-2; no definite D call. This clonotype originated in a man in his sixties with head and neck cancer. The sequencing sample was made of PBMCs. This CDR3 is CASSLKGINTGELFF. The CDR3, as DNA: TGTGCCAGCAGCTTGAAGGGAATTAACACCGGGGAGCTGTTTTTT.